Presented here are 12 T cell receptor beta chains from one specimen sequenced in a study of cytomegalovirus exposure and HLA in healthy donors. The primer mix had 60 Vbeta and 13 Jbeta primers. Repertoires were generated with immunoSEQ multiplex PCR, while TCRdb's copy carries only in-frame clones and drops some. In the table there are some 78,000 clones, about four fifths of which are singletons. Sequenced sample: PBMCs. All receptors derive from a middle-aged man in good health and CMV-seropositive.

The V gene is TRBV27, the J gene TRBJ1-3; D is undetermined. In germline, CDR1 is MNHEY, CDR2 SMNVEV (reference sequence). CDR3 length equals 15 residues. Trimming took 5 bases from V and 0 from J, leaving 11 bases between them. DNA for the CDR3: TGTGCCAGCAGTCCCCGGTTCCTCTCTGGAAACACCATATATTTT. The encoded protein is CASSPRFLSGNTIYF.

The J gene is TRBJ1-4, the V gene TRBV25-1, with 8 bases fitting TRBD1. Germline CDR1 and CDR2: MGHDK and SYGVNS. The J segment lost 8 bases and the V segment lost 6 bases, leaving 11 bases of the junction unmatched. The CDR3 is 15 amino acids. The CDR3 nucleotides are TGTGCCAGCAGCCTGTGGGGGACAGGTGGGGAAAAACTGTTTTTT. Translation: CASSLWGTGGEKLFF.

This clone was observed a few times. The chain joins TRBV7-9 to TRBJ2-7; tentatively, D is TRBD2 (5 bases). CDR1 SEHNR and CDR2 FQNEAQ come from the germline V gene (reference sequence). V lost 3 bases and J lost 4, with 10 bases in between. This CDR3 is built from 13 residues. CDR3 coding DNA: TGTGCCAGCAGCTTCCAGAGGACTTACGAGCAGTACTTC. Amino acid sequence: CASSFQRTYEQYF.

V and J are TRBV25-1 and TRBJ2-2; D may be TRBD1 (5 bases). Between the trimmed V and J ends, which lost 2 bases and 2 bases, there was a span of 9 bases. This CDR3 has 15 residues. Germline V gene sequence: CDR1 MGHDK, CDR2 SYGVNS. The DNA of the CDR3 is TGTGCCAGCAGTGAAGGGGCTGGAAACACCGGGGAGCTGTTTTTT. Protein sequence: CASSEGAGNTGELFF.

As for this clone: An end of the junction does not agree with germline; a read error may underlie this. The gene calls are TRBV7-9 and TRBJ1-2; a possible D gene is TRBD1 (5 bases). This CDR3 is 14 amino acids long. Germline-derived CDR1 and CDR2 are SEHNR and FQNEAQ (reference sequence). CDR3 in amino acids: CSSSFGYQGDGYTF. CDR3 coding DNA: TGTTCCAGCAGCTTTGGGTACCAGGGCGATGGCTACACCTTC. The full variable domain, completed using reference TRBV7-9 and TRBJ1-2, is DTGVSQNPRHKITKRGQNVTFRCDPISEHNRLYWYRQTLGQGPEFLTYFQNEAQLEKSRLLSDRFSAERPKGSFSTLEIQRTEQGDSAMYLCSSSFGYQGDGYTFGSGTRLTVV.

The gene calls are TRBV6-5 and TRBJ2-1, with D hard to call. The V end was cut by 10 bases, the J end by 9 bases, with 16 bases between. The CDR3 extends over 12 amino acids. The germline V gene encodes CDR1 MNHEY and CDR2 SVGAGI. CDR3: CATLPARVEQFF. CDR3 nucleotide sequence: TGTGCCACCTTGCCGGCTAGAGTTGAGCAGTTCTTC.

This clone was observed a few times. CDR3 residues: CASSDRGSRDGYTF. The CDR3 nucleotides are TGCGCCAGCAGTGATCGTGGCTCACGGGATGGCTACACCTTC. V usage is TRBV10-2 and J usage is TRBJ1-2; D is ambiguous. The CDR3 consists of 14 residues. CDR1 and CDR2 from the germline V gene are WSHSY and SAAADI. V shed 3 bases and J shed 6 bases, with 14 bases lying between them.

This clone has just a few counts. The chain joins TRBV14 to TRBJ2-1; perhaps TRBD1 as D (6 bases). This CDR3 is 16 amino acids long. Germline assignment: CDR1 SGHDN and CDR2 FVKESK. V dropped 0 bases and J dropped 7 bases, with 16 bases sitting between them. The CDR3 sequence: CASSQEGRGYVNEQFF. The CDR3 nucleotides read TGTGCCAGCAGCCAAGAGGGCAGGGGTTATGTGAATGAGCAGTTCTTC. Full variable domain (outside the CDR3, taken from reference TRBV14 and TRBJ2-1): EAGVTQFPSHSVIEKGQTVTLRCDPISGHDNLYWYRRVMGKEIKFLLHFVKESKQDESGMPNNRFLAERTGGTYSTLKVQPAELEDSGVYFCASSQEGRGYVNEQFFGPGTRLTVL.

The V gene is TRBV7-3, the J gene TRBJ2-2; no definite D call. V lost 1 base and J lost 0, with 3 bases in between. This CDR3 region has 14 residues. CDR1 and CDR2 (germline): SGHTA, FQGTGA. CDR3 nucleotide sequence: TGTGCCAGCAGCTTAAACTCGAACACCGGGGAGCTGTTTTTT. It encodes CASSLNSNTGELFF.

The chain joins TRBV29-1 to TRBJ1-2, with D perhaps TRBD1 (5 bases). The CDR3 extends over 11 amino acids. V dropped 2 bases and J dropped 6 bases, with 7 bases sitting between them. Germline-derived CDR1 and CDR2 are SQVTM and ANQGSEA. CDR3 in DNA: TGCAGCGTTGAACGGGGGGATGGCTACACCTTC. Encoded protein: CSVERGDGYTF.

The V call is TRBV30, the J call TRBJ1-2, with 10 bases aligning to TRBD1. In germline, CDR1 is GTSNPN, CDR2 SVGIG (reference sequence). This CDR3 is 15 amino acids long. With 5 bases clipped from V and 2 bases from J, the junction kept 8 bases outside the gene matches. The CDR3 loop reads CAWEPGQGINYGYTF. The CDR3 DNA reads TGTGCCTGGGAACCGGGACAGGGGATAAACTATGGCTACACCTTC. Based on the CDR3 plus reference TRBV30 and TRBJ1-2, the full variable domain is SQTIHQWPATLVQPVGSPLSLECTVEGTSNPNLYWYRQAAGRGLQLLFYSVGIGQISSEVPQNLSASRPQDRQFILSSKKLLLSDSGFYLCAWEPGQGINYGYTFGSGTRLTVV.

This rearrangement joins TRBV11-2 to TRBJ2-3; 9 nucleotides match TRBD2. J was trimmed by 6 bases and V by 4 bases; bases with no gene match: 5. The length of the CDR3 is 14 residues. Germline CDR1 SGHAT, CDR2 FQNNGV. The DNA of the CDR3 is TGTGCCAGCAGCTACGGCGGGAGGGCGGATACGCAGTATTTT. It codes for CASSYGGRADTQYF.